This T cell receptor beta chain came from a study of cytomegalovirus exposure and HLA in healthy donors (dated by TCRdb to 2017 to 2019). Background for the entire study: According to a later analysis, the approximately 130 validation repertoires were produced on the same platform as the 680 or so repertoires of the first cohort. In addition to the first cohort of 650 to 800 subjects, a separate validation cohort of approximately 110 different subjects was used. The study aimed to test whether cataloging public T cell receptors could reveal signatures of past pathogen exposure. The study combined high-throughput TCR immunosequencing, statistical association of individual TCRs with disease status, and machine learning to predict cytomegalovirus infection status. Overall study results and their limits: A later analysis found that TCRs clustered in the first cohort also tended to co-occur in the 120 validation repertoires, with 94% of cluster scores above 0. A total of fewer than 200 TCR beta chains were listed by the study as associated with cytomegalovirus. A few of the identified cytomegalovirus-associated TCR beta chains were confirmed in vitro to be specific for cytomegalovirus antigens. The classifier was reported to diagnose cytomegalovirus status with high specificity and sensitivity in both the original and validation cohorts. Across donors, most TCR sequences were observed very rarely, whereas some public TCRs were present in many individuals. A later analysis lacked HLA typing for the validation cohort, so it scored co-occurrence in that cohort across all 120 or so repertoires. According to the authors, the approach could potentially be generalized to other disease states and immunological phenotypes.

To prepare the library, the immunoSEQ multiplex PCR assay was applied. In the source study's methods: A statistical classification framework was built for diagnosing cytomegalovirus status from the catalog of TCR beta chain sequences. TCRdb holds this immuneACCESS table with in-frame rearrangements only. Some clones are missing; in checked studies, unresolved V genes explain under half, and the rest has no known cause. D and trimming come from the DNA, and the V and J calls and clone size come from that table. In this sample the table shows about 330,000 clones, about nine tenths of which occur a single time. Of the sample, more than 0.8% is held by the ten largest clones. With regard to this clone: The antigen it binds to is not known. Per-base quality was not reported, and no clone a single base away is much larger than it.

Separate from the roughly 630-subject first cohort, the validation cohort of about 110 subjects was the group to which the donors belonged. The sequencing sample was made of PBMCs. The TCR sequence derives from a woman between 18 and 29 years old in good health and CMV-seronegative.

The CDR3: CASSPGTGQTYEQYF. Here is the DNA: TGTGCCAGCTCACCGGGGACAGGGCAAACCTACGAGCAGTACTTC. The rearranged chain carries TRBV18 and TRBJ2-7, and TRBD1 matches 9 of the central bases. The CDR3, cysteine through phenylalanine, is 15 amino acids long. Of all the DNA, just the CDR3 is kept, 45 bases in frame from base 1. V ends up 3 bases short and J 2 bases short, with an unmatched junction base count of 5. CDR1 is given as KGHSH and CDR2 as LQKENI, both from the germline V gene.